This T cell receptor (beta chain) emerged from a study of graft-versus-host responses after intestinal transplantation. At the level of the study: Multivisceral, liver-intestinal, or isolated intestinal grafts were transplanted into recipients.

Study results and caveats: Graft-donor T cell macrochimerism in patients accompanied high graft-versus-host to host-versus-graft clonal ratios in allografts. Circulating GvH clones peaking coincided with falling HvG clones soon after transplant. GvH clones appeared in recipient marrow, some first in ileum or blood.

This CDR3 has 17 residues. Germline lookup yields CDR1 MRHNA and CDR2 SNTAGT. Losses at the gene ends were 4 bases for V and 4 bases for J; bases not matched to a gene: 4. Sequencing used immunoSEQ multiplex PCR; TCRdb keeps in-frame clones, though not all of them. The sample records some 50,000 clones, roughly 80% being singletons. Concerning this clone itself: Its antigen is unidentified.

Source: unstimulated CD4+ T cells sorted from spleen or lymph node cells, taken before transplant. V is TRBV6-4 and J is TRBJ2-1, with 16 positions matching TRBD2. This clonotype originated in a human donor who was the organ donor for an intestinal transplant. The CDR3 region is CASSAMGLAGGYNEQFF. CDR3 DNA sequence: TGTGCCAGCAGTGCCATGGGACTAGCGGGGGGGTACAATGAGCAGTTCTTC.